Detailed here is one T cell receptor (beta chain). Its target is not known. The sample belongs to a study of vaccination effects on CD4 cells after COVID-19. Study results and limitations: Convalescent patients' post-vaccine spike repertoire was mostly distinct vaccine-induced clones. Missing from the study were early post-infection timepoints, and its convalescent patients were few.

Prior to sequencing, the ViraFEST assay stimulated PBMC with viral peptide pools, which expanded the antigen-specific CD4+ T cells. Once cultured for nine to ten days, the cells underwent separation to obtain CD4+ T cells. PCR-confirmed SARS-CoV-2 infection occurred in the person between March and December 2020. Around 2.2 million PBMC per well received about 9.6 IU/ml IL-2 and around 11 ug/ml peptides in culture. Profiling relied on immunoSEQ multiplex PCR, and the TCRdb table lists in-frame clones only, not all of them. Of 42,000 or so clones in the sample, around 79% were seen once. CDR1 is SGHVS, CDR2 FQNEAQ, per germline. V lost 0 bases, J lost 2 bases, and 13 bases stayed unmatched. This CDR3 comprises 19 residues.

The receptor comes from a human donor who had a prior SARS-CoV-2 infection. The source was CD4+ T cells from PBMCs cultured with a peptide pool, collected before COVID-19 vaccination. The chain couples TRBV7-8 to TRBJ2-3; 8 bases agree with TRBD2. CDR3 protein: CASSLARFGTRKFTDTQYF. CDR3 DNA sequence: TGTGCCAGCAGCTTAGCCCGCTTCGGGACTAGAAAATTCACAGATACGCAGTATTTT.